This is a list of T cell receptor beta chains from one sample in a study of T cell responses to AZD1222 COVID-19 vaccine. Sequenced by immunoSEQ multiplex PCR; TCRdb stores in-frame clones only, minus some. The table has more than 100,000 clones, around 93% seen once; the top ten hold over 7.5%. This sample comprised peripheral blood, obtained 28 days after the second AZD1222 dose. These receptors were collected from an adult who received the AZD1222 COVID-19 vaccine. Each CDR3 is given with its conserved first and last residue. A D gene is named only where the DNA matches it firmly. Rows may omit the clone size; those that give it use once, few, many or a size class.

clone size: .
J gene: TRBJ2-2
D gene: .
V gene: TRBV24-1
CDR3 length: 18
CDR3 DNA: TGTGCCACCAGTGACCCCCGGGCGGACGGAAATAGTGGCGGGGAGCTGTTTTTT
CDR3 protein: CATSDPRADGNSGGELFF

clone size: .
J gene: TRBJ2-5
D gene: .
V gene: TRBV20-1
CDR3 length: 17
CDR3 DNA: TGCAGTGCTAGTGGTCTAGCGCCGGGAAATCGCCAAGAGACCCAGTACTTC
CDR3 protein: CSASGLAPGNRQETQYF

clone size: .
J gene: TRBJ2-7
D gene: TRBD1
V gene: TRBV12-3/TRBV12-4
CDR3 length: 13
CDR3 DNA: TGTGCCAGCAGGGGGACAGGGGGTTACGAGCAGTACTTC
CDR3 protein: CASRGTGGYEQYF

clone size: .
J gene: TRBJ1-6
D gene: .
V gene: TRBV10-1
CDR3 length: 15
CDR3 DNA: TGCGCCAGCAAGGCGGTGAGAATCTATAATTCATCCCTCCACTTT
CDR3 protein: CASKAVRIYNSSLHF

clone size: .
J gene: TRBJ2-1
D gene: TRBD1
V gene: TRBV5-1
CDR3 length: 15
CDR3 DNA: TGCGCCAGCAGCTCACAGGGGATCTACAACAATGAGCAGTTCTTC
CDR3 protein: CASSSQGIYNNEQFF

clone size: .
J gene: TRBJ2-1
D gene: TRBD1
V gene: TRBV28
CDR3 length: 15
CDR3 DNA: TGTGCCAGCAGTCCAGGGGGCGCAGACTACAATGAGCAGTTCTTC
CDR3 protein: CASSPGGADYNEQFF

clone size: .
J gene: TRBJ2-7
D gene: .
V gene: TRBV7-8
CDR3 length: 13
CDR3 DNA: TGTGCCAGCAGCCCCCTGGGGGCCTACGAGCAGTACTTC
CDR3 protein: CASSPLGAYEQYF

clone size: .
J gene: TRBJ1-5
D gene: .
V gene: TRBV27
CDR3 length: 13
CDR3 DNA: TGTGCCAGCAGTCAAAGAGGGGGGGAGCCCCAGCATTTT
CDR3 protein: CASSQRGGEPQHF

clone size: .
J gene: TRBJ2-7
D gene: TRBD1
V gene: TRBV7-8
CDR3 length: 14
CDR3 DNA: TGTGCCAGCAGCTGGGACAGGGTCGCCCACGAGCAGTACTTC
CDR3 protein: CASSWDRVAHEQYF

clone size: .
J gene: TRBJ2-7
D gene: .
V gene: TRBV7-8
CDR3 length: 15
CDR3 DNA: TGTGCCAGCAGCTTGTTGATCTGGAGAAACTACGAGCAGTACTTC
CDR3 protein: CASSLLIWRNYEQYF

clone size: .
J gene: TRBJ2-7
D gene: TRBD1
V gene: TRBV27
CDR3 length: 14
CDR3 DNA: TGTGCCAGCAGTTTCATCGGACAGGGCTACGAGCAGTACTTC
CDR3 protein: CASSFIGQGYEQYF

clone size: few
J gene: TRBJ2-7
D gene: .
V gene: TRBV5-4
CDR3 length: 14
CDR3 DNA: TGTGCCAGCAGCTTGTATCCTAGAAACTACGAGCAGTACTTC
CDR3 protein: CASSLYPRNYEQYF

clone size: .
J gene: TRBJ2-7
D gene: TRBD1
V gene: TRBV10-3
CDR3 length: 14
CDR3 DNA: TGTGCCATCAGTGAGTTACAGGGGGCGGGGGAGCAGTACTTC
CDR3 protein: CAISELQGAGEQYF

clone size: .
J gene: TRBJ1-5
D gene: .
V gene: TRBV4-1
CDR3 length: 14
CDR3 DNA: TGCGCCAGCAGCCAAGAGACAGACTATCAGCCCCAGCATTTT
CDR3 protein: CASSQETDYQPQHF

clone size: .
J gene: TRBJ1-2
D gene: .
V gene: TRBV27
CDR3 length: 18
CDR3 DNA: TGTGCCAGCAGTTCAGATTTATACCCGGGAGCCGGGAGGCGTGGCTACACCTTC
CDR3 protein: CASSSDLYPGAGRRGYTF

clone size: .
J gene: TRBJ2-7
D gene: TRBD2
V gene: TRBV7-2
CDR3 length: 15
CDR3 DNA: TGTGCCAGCAGCTCTGGACTAGCGGGAGGACGCGAGCAGTACTTC
CDR3 protein: CASSSGLAGGREQYF

clone size: .
J gene: TRBJ1-1
D gene: .
V gene: TRBV4-2
CDR3 length: 16
CDR3 DNA: TGTGCCAGCAGCCAGGGGTTCTCCCCCCGCAACACTGAAGCTTTCTTT
CDR3 protein: CASSQGFSPRNTEAFF

clone size: .
J gene: TRBJ1-5
D gene: .
V gene: TRBV6-5
CDR3 length: 15
CDR3 DNA: TGTGCCAGCAAGCCGTACCGCAATAGCAATCAGCCCCAGCATTTT
CDR3 protein: CASKPYRNSNQPQHF

clone size: once
J gene: TRBJ2-7
D gene: TRBD1
V gene: TRBV27
CDR3 length: 15
CDR3 DNA: TGTGCCAGCAGGGGCACGGGACAGGGGAACTACGAGCAGTACTTC
CDR3 protein: CASRGTGQGNYEQYF

clone size: once
J gene: TRBJ1-4
D gene: TRBD1
V gene: TRBV11-2
CDR3 length: 17
CDR3 DNA: TGTGCCAGCAGCTTAATGGGACAGGGGGCCGGGGTTGAAAAACTGTTTTTT
CDR3 protein: CASSLMGQGAGVEKLFF

clone size: once
J gene: TRBJ2-7
D gene: TRBD2
V gene: TRBV6-6
CDR3 length: 14
CDR3 DNA: TGTGCCAGCAGCCCTCCTAGCGGGAACTACGAGCAGTACTTC
CDR3 protein: CASSPPSGNYEQYF

clone size: .
J gene: TRBJ1-2
D gene: .
V gene: TRBV3-1/TRBV3-2
CDR3 length: 17
CDR3 DNA: TGTGCCAGCAGCCAAGCCTTCGGCCTCCCCGGGGACTATGGCTACACCTTC
CDR3 protein: CASSQAFGLPGDYGYTF

clone size: .
J gene: TRBJ1-3
D gene: .
V gene: TRBV21-1
CDR3 length: 16
CDR3 DNA: TGTGCCAGCAGCAAAGGAGGGAGTACCTCTGGAAACACCATATATTTT
CDR3 protein: CASSKGGSTSGNTIYF

clone size: once
J gene: TRBJ1-2
D gene: .
V gene: TRBV11-2
CDR3 length: 16
CDR3 DNA: TGTGCCAGCAGCTTAGATCTTCGGACAGACATATATGGCTACACCTTC
CDR3 protein: CASSLDLRTDIYGYTF

clone size: .
J gene: TRBJ1-5
D gene: TRBD1
V gene: TRBV29-1
CDR3 length: 15
CDR3 DNA: TGCAGCGTTAGTCTGGGGACAGGGGAAGGTCAGCCCCAGCATTTT
CDR3 protein: CSVSLGTGEGQPQHF

clone size: .
J gene: TRBJ2-2
D gene: .
V gene: TRBV2
CDR3 length: 12
CDR3 DNA: TGTGCCAGCAGCCAACGGGCCGGGGAGCTGTTTTTT
CDR3 protein: CASSQRAGELFF

clone size: .
J gene: TRBJ2-1
D gene: .
V gene: TRBV28
CDR3 length: 16
CDR3 DNA: TGTGCCAGCAGAACTCGGACTACCCTTAAACACAATGAGCAGTTCTTC
CDR3 protein: CASRTRTTLKHNEQFF

clone size: .
J gene: TRBJ2-5
D gene: .
V gene: TRBV6-1
CDR3 length: 13
CDR3 DNA: TGTGCCAGCAGTGAAGGTGCTCAAGAGACCCAGTACTTC
CDR3 protein: CASSEGAQETQYF

clone size: once
J gene: TRBJ1-6
D gene: .
V gene: TRBV27
CDR3 length: 13
CDR3 DNA: TGTGCCAGCAGTCTCCACAGCAATTCACCCCTCCACTTT
CDR3 protein: CASSLHSNSPLHF

clone size: .
J gene: TRBJ2-1
D gene: .
V gene: TRBV11-2
CDR3 length: 12
CDR3 DNA: TGTGCCAGCAGCTTAGCTTTCGATGAGCAGTTCTTC
CDR3 protein: CASSLAFDEQFF

clone size: .
J gene: TRBJ2-7
D gene: .
V gene: TRBV7-8
CDR3 length: 13
CDR3 DNA: TGTGCCAGCAGCCGACGGACCTCCTACGAGCAGTACTTC
CDR3 protein: CASSRRTSYEQYF

clone size: .
J gene: TRBJ2-1
D gene: .
V gene: TRBV18
CDR3 length: 16
CDR3 DNA: TGTGCCAGCTCCCCGACAGATACTGAGTCCTACAATGAGCAGTTCTTC
CDR3 protein: CASSPTDTESYNEQFF

clone size: .
J gene: TRBJ1-2
D gene: .
V gene: TRBV3-1/TRBV3-2
CDR3 length: 13
CDR3 DNA: TGTGCCAGCAGCCAATTGGGTGGCTATGGCTACACCTTC
CDR3 protein: CASSQLGGYGYTF

clone size: .
J gene: TRBJ2-3
D gene: .
V gene: TRBV7-9
CDR3 length: 16
CDR3 DNA: TGTGCCAGCACTTTCCTCGGGGGACCACTCACAGATACGCAGTATTTT
CDR3 protein: CASTFLGGPLTDTQYF

clone size: .
J gene: TRBJ2-5
D gene: TRBD2
V gene: TRBV19
CDR3 length: 14
CDR3 DNA: TGTGCCAGTAGTGAAGGGCGGGGGTTAGAGACCCAGTACTTC
CDR3 protein: CASSEGRGLETQYF

clone size: .
J gene: TRBJ1-4
D gene: .
V gene: TRBV28
CDR3 length: 15
CDR3 DNA: TGTGCCAGCAGTTTCTTGGGATTGGGTAATGAAAAACTGTTTTTT
CDR3 protein: CASSFLGLGNEKLFF

clone size: .
J gene: TRBJ1-4
D gene: TRBD1
V gene: TRBV4-1
CDR3 length: 16
CDR3 DNA: TGCGCCAGCAGCCAAGAAGGTCGGGCAGGGGGCGGAAAACTGTTTTTT
CDR3 protein: CASSQEGRAGGGKLFF

clone size: .
J gene: TRBJ2-1
D gene: .
V gene: TRBV5-6
CDR3 length: 16
CDR3 DNA: TGTGCCAGCAGCTTGTCTCAGGGCAGCTCCTACAATGAGCAGTTCTTC
CDR3 protein: CASSLSQGSSYNEQFF

clone size: few
J gene: TRBJ2-1
D gene: TRBD2
V gene: TRBV7-2
CDR3 length: 15
CDR3 DNA: TGTGCCAGCAGCCCGGGACTAGCGGGGAACAATGAGCAGTTCTTC
CDR3 protein: CASSPGLAGNNEQFF

clone size: .
J gene: TRBJ1-2
D gene: TRBD1
V gene: TRBV5-1
CDR3 length: 13
CDR3 DNA: TGCGCCAGTCGACTTGGGGACAGGGGAGACTACACCTTC
CDR3 protein: CASRLGDRGDYTF

clone size: .
J gene: TRBJ1-4
D gene: .
V gene: TRBV12-3/TRBV12-4
CDR3 length: 13
CDR3 DNA: TGTGCCAGCAACCAAATGGAGGGTGAAAAACTGTTTTTT
CDR3 protein: CASNQMEGEKLFF

clone size: .
J gene: TRBJ1-2
D gene: TRBD1
V gene: TRBV19
CDR3 length: 16
CDR3 DNA: TGTGCCAGCACAAACAGGGGGCGACTGCCTGACTATGGCTACACCTTC
CDR3 protein: CASTNRGRLPDYGYTF

clone size: .
J gene: TRBJ1-6
D gene: .
V gene: TRBV9
CDR3 length: 16
CDR3 DNA: TGTGCCAGCAGCGCTCAAGACACAGGGTTTGGTTCACCCCTCCACTTT
CDR3 protein: CASSAQDTGFGSPLHF

clone size: few
J gene: TRBJ1-3
D gene: .
V gene: TRBV4-1
CDR3 length: 16
CDR3 DNA: TGCGCCAGCAGCCTGGACTACGGGACGACAGGAAACACCATATATTTT
CDR3 protein: CASSLDYGTTGNTIYF

clone size: .
J gene: TRBJ1-1
D gene: .
V gene: TRBV29-1
CDR3 length: 12
CDR3 DNA: TGCAGCGTGAAACACGGGAACACTGAAGCTTTCTTT
CDR3 protein: CSVKHGNTEAFF

clone size: once
J gene: TRBJ2-5
D gene: .
V gene: TRBV3-1/TRBV3-2
CDR3 length: 13
CDR3 DNA: TGTGCCAGCAGCGTCGGGACGGAAGAGACCCAGTACTTC
CDR3 protein: CASSVGTEETQYF

clone size: .
J gene: TRBJ2-2
D gene: TRBD2
V gene: TRBV5-1
CDR3 length: 19
CDR3 DNA: TGCGCCAGCAGCTTGGCGCTAGCGGGGCGCCGCCCGAACACCGGGGAGCTGTTTTTT
CDR3 protein: CASSLALAGRRPNTGELFF

clone size: many
J gene: TRBJ2-1
D gene: .
V gene: TRBV10-3
CDR3 length: 15
CDR3 DNA: TGTGCCATCAGTGAGGGCCCTTCGATTCACAATGAGCAGTTCTTC
CDR3 protein: CAISEGPSIHNEQFF